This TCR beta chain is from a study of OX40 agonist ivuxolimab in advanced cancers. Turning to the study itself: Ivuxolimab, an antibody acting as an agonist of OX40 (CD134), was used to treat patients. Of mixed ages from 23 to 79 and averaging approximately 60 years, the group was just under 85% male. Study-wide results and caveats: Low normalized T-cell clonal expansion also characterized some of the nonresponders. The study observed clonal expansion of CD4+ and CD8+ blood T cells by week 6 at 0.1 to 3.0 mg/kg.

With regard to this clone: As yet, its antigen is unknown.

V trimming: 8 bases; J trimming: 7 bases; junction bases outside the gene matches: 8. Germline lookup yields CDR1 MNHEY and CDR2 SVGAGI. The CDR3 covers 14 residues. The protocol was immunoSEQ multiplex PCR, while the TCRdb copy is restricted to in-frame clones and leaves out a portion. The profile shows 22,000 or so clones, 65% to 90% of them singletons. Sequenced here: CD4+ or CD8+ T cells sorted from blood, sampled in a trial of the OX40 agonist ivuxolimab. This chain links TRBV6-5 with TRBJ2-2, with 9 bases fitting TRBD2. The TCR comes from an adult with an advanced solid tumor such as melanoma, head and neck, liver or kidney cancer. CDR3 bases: TGTGCCAGCGGGTTAGCGGGGGTTTTCGGGGAGCTGTTTTTT. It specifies CASGLAGVFGELFF.